The sequence of this TCR beta chain was determined in a study of cytomegalovirus exposure and HLA in healthy donors. In the PCR, 60 Vbeta and 13 Jbeta primers were used. TCRdb's table, derived via immunoSEQ multiplex PCR, lists solely in-frame clones and lacks some. Of over 200,000 clones in the sample, 75% were seen once. The CDR3 extends over 14 amino acids. CDR1 MNHNS and CDR2 SASEGT come from the germline V gene. Trimming removed 5 bases from V and 3 bases from J, with 14 bases in between. Sample: PBMCs. The clonotype originates from a woman aged 30 to 39 in good health and CMV-seronegative. The J gene is TRBJ2-7, the V gene TRBV6-1; possibly TRBD1 for D (6 bases). DNA of the CDR3: TGTGCCAGCAGTTTCAGGGGCCACCTCTACGAGCAGTACTTC. Translated, it gives CASSFRGHLYEQYF.